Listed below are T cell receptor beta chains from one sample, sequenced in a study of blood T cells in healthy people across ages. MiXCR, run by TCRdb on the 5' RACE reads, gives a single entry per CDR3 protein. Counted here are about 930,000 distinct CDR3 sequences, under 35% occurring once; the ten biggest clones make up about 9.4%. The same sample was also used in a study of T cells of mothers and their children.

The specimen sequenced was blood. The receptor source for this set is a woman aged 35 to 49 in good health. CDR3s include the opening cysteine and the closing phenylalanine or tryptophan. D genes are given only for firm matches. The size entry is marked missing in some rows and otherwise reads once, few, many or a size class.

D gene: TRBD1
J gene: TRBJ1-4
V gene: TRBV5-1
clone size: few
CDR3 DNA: TGCGCCAGCAGACCGGGGACAGGGAATGAAAAACTGTTTTTT
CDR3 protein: CASRPGTGNEKLFF

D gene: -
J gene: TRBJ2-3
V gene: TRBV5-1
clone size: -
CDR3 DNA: TGCGCCAGCAGCTTTGTGTCAGATATAGCAGATACGCAGTATTTT
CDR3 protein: CASSFVSDIADTQYF

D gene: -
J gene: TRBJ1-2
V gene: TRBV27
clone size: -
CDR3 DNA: TGTGCCAGCAGTTTACTGGGGGATTTTGGGGATGGCTACACCTTC
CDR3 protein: CASSLLGDFGDGYTF

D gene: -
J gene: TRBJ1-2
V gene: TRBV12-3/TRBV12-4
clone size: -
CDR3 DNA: TGTGCCGGCAGTTTAGCATTCGGGCACTATGGCTACACCTTC
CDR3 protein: CAGSLAFGHYGYTF

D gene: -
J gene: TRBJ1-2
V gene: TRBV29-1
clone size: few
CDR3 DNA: TGCAGCGTTGAAGCCGGGGGGCAGAACCATGGCTACACCTTC
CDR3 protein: CSVEAGGQNHGYTF

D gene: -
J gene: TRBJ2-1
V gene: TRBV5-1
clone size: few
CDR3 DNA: TGCGCCAGCAGCTTGGTAGGTCGGGACGGCGTCTATGAGCAGTTCTTC
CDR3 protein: CASSLVGRDGVYEQFF

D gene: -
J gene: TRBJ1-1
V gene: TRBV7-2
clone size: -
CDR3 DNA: TGTGCCAGCAGCCCGAGGGGGGGGCGTGGTGAAGCTTTCTTT
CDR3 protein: CASSPRGGRGEAFF

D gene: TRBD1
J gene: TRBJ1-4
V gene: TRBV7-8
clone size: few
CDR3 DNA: TGTGCCAGCAGCCGCCGGACAGGGGGAAATGAAAAACTGTTTTTT
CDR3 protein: CASSRRTGGNEKLFF

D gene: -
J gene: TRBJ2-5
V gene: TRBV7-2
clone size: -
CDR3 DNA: TGTGCCAGCAGCGCCAGGGGTCAGACCCAGTACTTC
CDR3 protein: CASSARGQTQYF

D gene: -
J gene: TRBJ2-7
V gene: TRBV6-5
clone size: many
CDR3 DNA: TGTGCCAGCAGTGCCACAACCGACGAGCAGTACTTC
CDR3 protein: CASSATTDEQYF

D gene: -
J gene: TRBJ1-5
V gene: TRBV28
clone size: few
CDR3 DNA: TGTGCCAGCAGCGTAATGAAGGGGAATCAGCCCCAGCATTTT
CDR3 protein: CASSVMKGNQPQHF

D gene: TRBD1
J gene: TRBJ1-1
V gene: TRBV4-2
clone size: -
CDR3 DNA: TGTGCCAGCAGCCCCGCGGACAGGGGGAACACTGAAGCTTTCTTT
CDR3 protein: CASSPADRGNTEAFF

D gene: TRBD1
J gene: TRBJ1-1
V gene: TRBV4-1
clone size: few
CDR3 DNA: TGCGCCAGCGGTCCCGGGACAGGGATCTGGACTGAAGCTTTCTTT
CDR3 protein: CASGPGTGIWTEAFF

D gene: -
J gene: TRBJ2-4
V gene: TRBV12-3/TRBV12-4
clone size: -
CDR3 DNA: TGTGCCAGCAGTGTATCGCCCGGGACGATTAACATTCAGTACTTC
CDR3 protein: CASSVSPGTINIQYF

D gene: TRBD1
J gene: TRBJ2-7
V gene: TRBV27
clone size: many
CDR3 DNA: TGTGCCAGCATAGGGGGCACCTACGAGCAGTACTTC
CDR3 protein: CASIGGTYEQYF

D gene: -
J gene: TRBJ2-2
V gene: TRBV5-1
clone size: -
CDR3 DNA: TGCGCCAGCAGCTCCGGACAGAAGAACACCGGGGAGCTGTTTTTT
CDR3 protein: CASSSGQKNTGELFF

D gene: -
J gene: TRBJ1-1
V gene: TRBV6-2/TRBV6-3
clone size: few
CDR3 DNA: TGTGCCAGCTTACAGCCCCCTACTAACACTGAAGCTTTCTTT
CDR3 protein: CASLQPPTNTEAFF

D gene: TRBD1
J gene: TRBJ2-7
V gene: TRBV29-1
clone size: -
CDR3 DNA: TGCAGCGTTAGCTATATGGACAGGGGCTCCTACGAGCAGTACTTC
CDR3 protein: CSVSYMDRGSYEQYF

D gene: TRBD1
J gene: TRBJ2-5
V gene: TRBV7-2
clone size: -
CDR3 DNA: TGTGCCAGCAGCTTAGGGGACAGGGGGCTGGGGGAGACCCAGTACTTC
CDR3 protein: CASSLGDRGLGETQYF

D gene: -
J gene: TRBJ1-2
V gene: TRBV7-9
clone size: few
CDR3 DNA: TGTGCCAGCAGCTTCCCAGCGGGGGGGAGCTATGGCTACACCTTC
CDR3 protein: CASSFPAGGSYGYTF

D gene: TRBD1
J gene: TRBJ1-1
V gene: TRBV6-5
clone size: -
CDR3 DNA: TGTGCCAGCAGAGGTACCGGGACAGGGGTGTACGCTGAAGCTTTCTTT
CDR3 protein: CASRGTGTGVYAEAFF

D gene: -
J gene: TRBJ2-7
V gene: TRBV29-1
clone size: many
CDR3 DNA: TGCAGCGTTAGGGCCGGAGGCTACGAGCAGTACTTC
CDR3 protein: CSVRAGGYEQYF

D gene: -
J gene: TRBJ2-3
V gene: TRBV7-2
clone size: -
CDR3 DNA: TGTGCCAGCAGGAGGGGGGCGGCCACAGATACGCAGTATTTT
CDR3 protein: CASRRGAATDTQYF

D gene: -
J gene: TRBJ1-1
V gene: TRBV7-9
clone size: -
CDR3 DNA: TGTGCCAGCAGCTCGCCTAGGACGGACTCGAACACTGAAGCTTTCTTT
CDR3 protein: CASSSPRTDSNTEAFF

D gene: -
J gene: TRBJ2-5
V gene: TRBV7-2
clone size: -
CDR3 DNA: TGTGCCAACAGCTTCGGTCGGGGTGGAGAGACCCAGTACTTC
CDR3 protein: CANSFGRGGETQYF

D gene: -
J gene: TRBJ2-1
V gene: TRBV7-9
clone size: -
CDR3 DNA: TGTGCCAGCAGCTTGGTGGGCGGATTTAACAATGAGCAGTTCTTC
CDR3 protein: CASSLVGGFNNEQFF

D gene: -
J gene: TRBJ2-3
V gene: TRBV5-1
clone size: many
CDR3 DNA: TGCGCCAGCAGCTTGGATCCGGGGGGCCTCACAGATACGCAGTATTTT
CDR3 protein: CASSLDPGGLTDTQYF

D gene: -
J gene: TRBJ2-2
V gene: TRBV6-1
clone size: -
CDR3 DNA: TGTGCCAGCAGTGAGACGGCAGGGACTCATTACACCGGGGAGCTGTTTTTT
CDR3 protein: CASSETAGTHYTGELFF

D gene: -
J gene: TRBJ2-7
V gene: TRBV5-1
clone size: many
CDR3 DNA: TGCGCCAGCAGCTTGGGCAGTCCGAGGTTGGAGCAGTACTTC
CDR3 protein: CASSLGSPRLEQYF

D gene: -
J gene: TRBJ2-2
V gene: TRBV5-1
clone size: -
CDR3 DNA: TGCGCCAGCAGCTCGGGTAGGGAGCTGTTTTTT
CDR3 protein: CASSSGRELFF

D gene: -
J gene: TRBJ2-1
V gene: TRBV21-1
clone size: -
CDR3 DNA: TGTGCCAGCAGCAGCGACCAGGGGGCAGGTGAGCAGTTCTTC
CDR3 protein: CASSSDQGAGEQFF

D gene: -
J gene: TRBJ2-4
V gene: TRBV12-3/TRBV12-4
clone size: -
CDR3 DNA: TGTGCCGGCACCCGACAGGAGGGCAAAAACATTCAGTACTTC
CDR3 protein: CAGTRQEGKNIQYF

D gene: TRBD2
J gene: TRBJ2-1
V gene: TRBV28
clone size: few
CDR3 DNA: TGTGCCAGCAGTTCAGTAGCGGGGGGGTTCCTCGGTGAGCAGTTCTTC
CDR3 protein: CASSSVAGGFLGEQFF

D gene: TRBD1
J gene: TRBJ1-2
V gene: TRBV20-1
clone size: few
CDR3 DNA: TGCAGTGCTAGAGGGGACAGTTTATATGGCTACACCTTC
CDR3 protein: CSARGDSLYGYTF

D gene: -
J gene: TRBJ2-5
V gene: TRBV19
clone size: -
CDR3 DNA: TGTGCCAGTAGTCGCACGGGGATAGAGACCCAGTACTTC
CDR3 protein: CASSRTGIETQYF

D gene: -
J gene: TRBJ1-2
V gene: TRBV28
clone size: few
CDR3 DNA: TGTGCCAGCAGCCTTGAGATCCGCCAGGGCTACACCTTC
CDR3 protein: CASSLEIRQGYTF

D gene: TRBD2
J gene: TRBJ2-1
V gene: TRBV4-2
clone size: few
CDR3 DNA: TGTGCCAGCAGCCCCAAGAGCGCTAGCGGGACCCTAGATGAGCAGTTCTTC
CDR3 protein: CASSPKSASGTLDEQFF

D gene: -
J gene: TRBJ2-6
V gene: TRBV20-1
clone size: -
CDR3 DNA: TGCAGTGCTATAGGCGACGCTGGGGCCAACGTCCTGACTTTC
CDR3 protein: CSAIGDAGANVLTF

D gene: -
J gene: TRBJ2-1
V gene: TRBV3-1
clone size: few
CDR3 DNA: TGTGCCAGCAGCCAAGATTGGCAGGGAGAAACCACGTACAATGAGCAGTTCTTC
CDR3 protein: CASSQDWQGETTYNEQFF

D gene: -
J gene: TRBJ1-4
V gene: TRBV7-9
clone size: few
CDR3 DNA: TGTGCCAGCAGCTTAGCAGTCTGGACAGCAACTAATGAAAAACGGTTTTTT
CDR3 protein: CASSLAVWTATNEKRFF

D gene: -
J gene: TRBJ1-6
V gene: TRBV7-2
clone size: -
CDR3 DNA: TGTGCCAGCAGGAGCTGGGTAGAGAATTCACCCCTCCACTTT
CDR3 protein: CASRSWVENSPLHF

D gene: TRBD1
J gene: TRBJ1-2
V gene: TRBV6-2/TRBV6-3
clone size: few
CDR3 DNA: TGTGCCAGCACCCTGGACAGGCTCTATGGCTACACCTTC
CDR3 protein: CASTLDRLYGYTF

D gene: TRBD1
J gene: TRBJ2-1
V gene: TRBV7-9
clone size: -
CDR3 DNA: TGTGCCAGCAGCTCACCCGTCACCCGGGACAGCTCCTACAATGAGCAGTTCTTC
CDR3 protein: CASSSPVTRDSSYNEQFF

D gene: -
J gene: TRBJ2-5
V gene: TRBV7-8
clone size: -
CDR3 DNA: TGTGCCAGCAGCAGAACCTCCGGGACGTACCAAGAGACCCAGTACTTC
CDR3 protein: CASSRTSGTYQETQYF

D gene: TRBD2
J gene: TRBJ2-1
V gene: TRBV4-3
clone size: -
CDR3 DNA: TGCGCCAGCAGCCAAGAACCCCGACTAGCGGGGGTAAGGCAGTTCTTC
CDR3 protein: CASSQEPRLAGVRQFF

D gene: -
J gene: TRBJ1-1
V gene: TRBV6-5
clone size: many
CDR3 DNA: TGTGCCAGCAGTAGACAGGCGAACACTGAAGCTTTCTTT
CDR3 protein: CASSRQANTEAFF

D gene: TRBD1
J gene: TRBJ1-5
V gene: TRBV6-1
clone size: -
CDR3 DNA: TGTGCCAGCAGTTCGATGACAGGGGGCAATCAGCCCCAGCATTTT
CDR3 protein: CASSSMTGGNQPQHF

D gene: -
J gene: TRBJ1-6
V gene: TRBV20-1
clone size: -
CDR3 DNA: TGCAGTGCAAAGGACAGAAGCTCCTATAATTCACCCCTCCACTTT
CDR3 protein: CSAKDRSSYNSPLHF

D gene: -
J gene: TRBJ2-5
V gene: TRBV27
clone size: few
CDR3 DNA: TGTGCCAGCAGGTTATTTAGCAAATTCGAGACCCAGTACTTC
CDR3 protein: CASRLFSKFETQYF

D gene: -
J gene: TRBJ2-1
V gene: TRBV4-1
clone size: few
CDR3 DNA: TGCGCCAGCAGCCAAACCCGACTGAGGAGGGCGGTCAATGAGCAGTTCTTC
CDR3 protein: CASSQTRLRRAVNEQFF

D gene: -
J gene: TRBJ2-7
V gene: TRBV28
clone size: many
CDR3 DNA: TGTGCCAGCGACTTTCAGGGTTCCTACGAGCAGTACTTC
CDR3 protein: CASDFQGSYEQYF

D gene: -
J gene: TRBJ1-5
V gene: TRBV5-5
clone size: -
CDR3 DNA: TGTGCCAGCAGCGCGTACTACGGTAATCAGCCCCAGCATTTT
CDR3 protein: CASSAYYGNQPQHF

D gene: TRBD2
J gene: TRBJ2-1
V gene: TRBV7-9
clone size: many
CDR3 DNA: TGTGCCAGCAGCTTAGGAGCGGGGGGGATTAATGAGCAGTTCTTC
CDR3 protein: CASSLGAGGINEQFF

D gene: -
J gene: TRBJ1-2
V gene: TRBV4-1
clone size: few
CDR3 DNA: TGCGCCAGCCCCGGGTTAGTTGGCTACACCTTC
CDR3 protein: CASPGLVGYTF

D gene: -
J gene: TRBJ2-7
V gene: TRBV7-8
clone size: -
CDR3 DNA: TGTGTCAGCAGCTTAGCGGACACGGGGGCCTACGAGCAGTACTTC
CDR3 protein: CVSSLADTGAYEQYF